This TCR beta chain appears in the sequencing data of a study of blood T cell repertoires in COVID-19. Study context: Samples representing acute and convalescent COVID-19 were sourced from the United States, Italy and Spain. In each case, the material was cDNA or gDNA derived from T cells, B-cell-depleted T cells, or PBMCs.

In the study's own analysis: Counts of nucleated cells, estimated from reference gene primer amplification, were obtained. Generated by immunoSEQ multiplex PCR, the TCRdb table keeps only in-frame clones and is missing some. V, J and clone size derive from that table, while D and trimming were established from the DNA sequence. This table has around 250,000 clones, around 86% appearing once. The germline V and J ends were trimmed by 2 bases and 5 bases, with 6 bases remaining between them. The CDR3 spans 13 residues. This clone was observed a handful of times. Material for sequencing was peripheral blood. The V and J genes are TRBV12-3 or TRBV12-4 and TRBJ1-4; D is uncertain. The clonotype was recovered from a man older than 75 with acute or convalescent COVID-19. The DNA of the CDR3 is TGTGCCAGCAGTTTACGCAGAAATGAAAAACTGTTTTTT. Translating it yields CASSLRRNEKLFF.